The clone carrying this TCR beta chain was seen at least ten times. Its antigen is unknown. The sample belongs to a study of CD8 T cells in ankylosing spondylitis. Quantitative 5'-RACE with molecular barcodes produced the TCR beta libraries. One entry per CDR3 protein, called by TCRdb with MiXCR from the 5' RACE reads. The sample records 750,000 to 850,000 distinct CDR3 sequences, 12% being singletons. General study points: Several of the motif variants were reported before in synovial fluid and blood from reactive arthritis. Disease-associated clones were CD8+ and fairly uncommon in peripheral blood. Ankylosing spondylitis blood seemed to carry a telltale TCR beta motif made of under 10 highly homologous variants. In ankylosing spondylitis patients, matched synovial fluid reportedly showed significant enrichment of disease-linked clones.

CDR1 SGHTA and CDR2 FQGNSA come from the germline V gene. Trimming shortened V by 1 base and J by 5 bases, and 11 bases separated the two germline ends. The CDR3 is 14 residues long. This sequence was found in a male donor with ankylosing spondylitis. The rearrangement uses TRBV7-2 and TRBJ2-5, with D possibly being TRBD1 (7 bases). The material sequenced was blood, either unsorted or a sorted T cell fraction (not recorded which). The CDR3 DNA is TGTGCCAGCAGCTTAGAGACAGGGAGGGAGACCCAGTACTTC. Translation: CASSLETGRETQYF.